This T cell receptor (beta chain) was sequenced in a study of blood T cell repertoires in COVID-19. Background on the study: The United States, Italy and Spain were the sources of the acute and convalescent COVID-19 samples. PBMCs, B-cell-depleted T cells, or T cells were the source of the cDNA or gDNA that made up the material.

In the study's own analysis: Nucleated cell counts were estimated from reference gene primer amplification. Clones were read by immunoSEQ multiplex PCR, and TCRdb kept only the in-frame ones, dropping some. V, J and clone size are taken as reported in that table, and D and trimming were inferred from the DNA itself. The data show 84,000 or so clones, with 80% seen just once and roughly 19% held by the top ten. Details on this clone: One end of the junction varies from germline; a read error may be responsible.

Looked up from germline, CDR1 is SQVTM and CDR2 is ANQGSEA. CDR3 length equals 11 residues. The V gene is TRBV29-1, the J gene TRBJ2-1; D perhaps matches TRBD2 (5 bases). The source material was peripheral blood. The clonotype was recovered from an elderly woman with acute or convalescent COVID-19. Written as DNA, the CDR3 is TGCAGCCTAAAAGAAGGCGGAGGCATGATCTTC. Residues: CSLKEGGGMIF.